These T cell receptor beta chains were read from a single sample in a study of radiation and T cells in renal cell carcinoma. TCRdb's table, derived via immunoSEQ multiplex PCR, lists solely in-frame clones and lacks some. The sample lists some 81,000 clones; roughly nine tenths were seen once. The specimen comprised blood, sampled from a patient whose treatment included radiotherapy and nephrectomy. The receptors derive from an older woman with renal cell carcinoma. Both conserved end residues are part of each CDR3. The order of the fields is CDR3 protein, CDR3 DNA, D gene, clone size, J gene, V gene. D genes are given only for firm matches. Only some rows state a clone size, as once, few, many or a class for expanded clones.

CDR3 protein: CASSLMVAGGPEQFF; CDR3 DNA: TGTGCCAGCAGCTTAATGGTAGCGGGGGGGCCTGAGCAGTTCTTC; D gene: TRBD2; clone size: NA; J gene: TRBJ2-1; V gene: TRBV7-2
CDR3 protein: CASSLQEGSRTGELFF; CDR3 DNA: TGTGCCAGCAGTCTTCAGGAAGGGTCAAGAACCGGGGAGCTGTTTTTT; D gene: NA; clone size: NA; J gene: TRBJ2-2; V gene: TRBV27
CDR3 protein: CASSSGLTGNEQYF; CDR3 DNA: TGTGCCAGCAGCTCCGGCCTCACAGGGAACGAGCAGTACTTC; D gene: NA; clone size: NA; J gene: TRBJ2-7; V gene: TRBV7-2
CDR3 protein: CAWLPVTQGNMKTQYF; CDR3 DNA: TGTGCCTGGCTACCCGTAACGCAGGGAAATATGAAGACCCAGTACTTC; D gene: NA; clone size: NA; J gene: TRBJ2-5; V gene: TRBV30
CDR3 protein: CASSPGQGRGYEQYF; CDR3 DNA: TGTGCCAGCAGCCCCGGACAGGGGAGGGGGTACGAGCAGTACTTC; D gene: TRBD1; clone size: once; J gene: TRBJ2-7; V gene: TRBV7-6
CDR3 protein: CASSSSAGNIQYF; CDR3 DNA: TGTGCCAGCAGCTCCTCGGCAGGGAACATTCAGTACTTC; D gene: NA; clone size: NA; J gene: TRBJ2-4; V gene: TRBV7-3
CDR3 protein: CASSPFTGGYGYTF; CDR3 DNA: TGTGCCAGCAGTCCTTTCACAGGCGGCTATGGCTACACCTTC; D gene: NA; clone size: NA; J gene: TRBJ1-2; V gene: TRBV6-4
CDR3 protein: CASATGGSSQPQHF; CDR3 DNA: TGTGCCAGCGCTACAGGGGGCAGTAGTCAGCCCCAGCATTTT; D gene: TRBD1; clone size: NA; J gene: TRBJ1-5; V gene: TRBV28
CDR3 protein: CASSVPTGTAGNTIYF; CDR3 DNA: TGTGCCAGCAGTGTCCCCACCGGGACGGCTGGAAACACCATATATTTT; D gene: NA; clone size: NA; J gene: TRBJ1-3; V gene: TRBV9
CDR3 protein: CASSIGGASNTEAFF; CDR3 DNA: TGTGCCAGTAGTATTGGGGGGGCGTCGAACACTGAAGCTTTCTTT; D gene: NA; clone size: NA; J gene: TRBJ1-1; V gene: TRBV19
CDR3 protein: CASSLGTGQETQYF; CDR3 DNA: TGCGCCAGCAGCTTGGGAACGGGGCAAGAGACCCAGTACTTC; D gene: NA; clone size: NA; J gene: TRBJ2-5; V gene: TRBV5-1
CDR3 protein: CASRRDSYEQYF; CDR3 DNA: TGTGCCAGCAGGCGGGACAGCTACGAGCAGTACTTC; D gene: NA; clone size: NA; J gene: TRBJ2-7; V gene: TRBV27
CDR3 protein: CASSLGGGETQYF; CDR3 DNA: TGCGCCAGCAGCTTGGGTGGGGGAGAGACCCAGTACTTC; D gene: NA; clone size: NA; J gene: TRBJ2-5; V gene: TRBV5-1
CDR3 protein: CASSLLTTGRGETQYF; CDR3 DNA: TGTGCCAGCAGCTTGTTAACCACAGGGAGGGGAGAGACCCAGTACTTC; D gene: NA; clone size: NA; J gene: TRBJ2-5; V gene: TRBV5-6
CDR3 protein: CAWSVRGYEQYF; CDR3 DNA: TGTGCCTGGAGTGTTAGGGGTTACGAGCAGTACTTC; D gene: NA; clone size: NA; J gene: TRBJ2-7; V gene: TRBV30
CDR3 protein: CASSLRRGLNEQFF; CDR3 DNA: TGCGCCAGCAGCTTGCGACGGGGGCTGAATGAGCAGTTCTTC; D gene: NA; clone size: NA; J gene: TRBJ2-1; V gene: TRBV5-1
CDR3 protein: CASTPPGQVLSGANVLTF; CDR3 DNA: TGTGCCAGCACCCCACCGGGACAGGTCCTCTCTGGGGCCAACGTCCTGACTTTC; D gene: TRBD1; clone size: NA; J gene: TRBJ2-6; V gene: TRBV5-4
CDR3 protein: CASSFRTGHTSRNIQYF; CDR3 DNA: TGTGCCAGCAGCTTTCGGACAGGCCATACTAGTAGAAACATTCAGTACTTC; D gene: TRBD1; clone size: NA; J gene: TRBJ2-4; V gene: TRBV5-6
CDR3 protein: CASSGSSGHQLEAFF; CDR3 DNA: TGCGCCAGCAGTGGGAGTTCGGGGCATCAACTCGAAGCTTTCTTT; D gene: NA; clone size: NA; J gene: TRBJ1-1; V gene: TRBV10-1
CDR3 protein: CASSPSGGLLTDTQYF; CDR3 DNA: TGTGCCAGCAGCCCCAGCGGGGGGCTTCTCACAGATACGCAGTATTTT; D gene: TRBD2; clone size: NA; J gene: TRBJ2-3; V gene: TRBV7-2
CDR3 protein: CASSGGLSTDTQYF; CDR3 DNA: TGTGCCAGTTCCGGGGGGCTTAGCACAGATACGCAGTATTTT; D gene: NA; clone size: NA; J gene: TRBJ2-3; V gene: TRBV7-3
CDR3 protein: CRQGNNSPLHF; CDR3 DNA: TGCAGACAGGGGAATAATTCACCCCTCCACTTT; D gene: TRBD1; clone size: NA; J gene: TRBJ1-6; V gene: TRBV29-1
CDR3 protein: CASSPTTLNTEAFF; CDR3 DNA: TGCGCCAGCAGCCCGACTACACTGAACACTGAAGCTTTCTTT; D gene: NA; clone size: NA; J gene: TRBJ1-1; V gene: TRBV5-1
CDR3 protein: CASSHLGAAKGQETQYF; CDR3 DNA: TGTGCCAGCAGCCACCTGGGGGCAGCGAAGGGGCAAGAGACCCAGTACTTC; D gene: NA; clone size: once; J gene: TRBJ2-5; V gene: TRBV14
CDR3 protein: CASSLNWDTEAFF; CDR3 DNA: TGTGCCAGCTCACTTAATTGGGACACTGAAGCTTTCTTT; D gene: NA; clone size: few; J gene: TRBJ1-1; V gene: TRBV18
CDR3 protein: CASSDGSSYNSPLHF; CDR3 DNA: TGTGCCAGCAGCGACGGGAGCTCCTATAATTCACCCCTCCACTTT; D gene: NA; clone size: NA; J gene: TRBJ1-6; V gene: TRBV7-2
CDR3 protein: CASSQEWNQPQHF; CDR3 DNA: TGTGCCAGCAGCCAAGAGTGGAATCAGCCCCAGCATTTT; D gene: NA; clone size: NA; J gene: TRBJ1-5; V gene: TRBV14
CDR3 protein: CSAGGLETQYF; CDR3 DNA: TGCAGTGCTGGGGGGTTGGAGACCCAGTACTTC; D gene: NA; clone size: NA; J gene: TRBJ2-5; V gene: TRBV20-1
CDR3 protein: CASSVDGRGYETQYF; CDR3 DNA: TGTGCCAGCAGCGTAGATGGCAGGGGGTACGAGACCCAGTACTTC; D gene: TRBD1; clone size: NA; J gene: TRBJ2-5; V gene: TRBV9
CDR3 protein: CASSPWRQETQYF; CDR3 DNA: TGTGCCAGCAGCCCATGGCGCCAAGAGACCCAGTACTTC; D gene: NA; clone size: NA; J gene: TRBJ2-5; V gene: TRBV28
CDR3 protein: CASSPLMVGFNEQFF; CDR3 DNA: TGTGCCAGCAGCCCTCTGATGGTCGGGTTCAATGAGCAGTTCTTC; D gene: NA; clone size: NA; J gene: TRBJ2-1; V gene: TRBV14
CDR3 protein: CASSEALRGVGVILYAFF; CDR3 DNA: TGTGCCAGCAGTGAAGCGCTTCGAGGGGTAGGGGTGATTTTGTATGCTTTCTTT; D gene: NA; clone size: NA; J gene: TRBJ1-1; V gene: TRBV6-1
CDR3 protein: CSVGGYTEAFF; CDR3 DNA: TGCAGCGTTGGAGGTTACACTGAAGCTTTCTTT; D gene: NA; clone size: medium-sized; J gene: TRBJ1-1; V gene: TRBV29-1
CDR3 protein: CSVEDGQVGYTF; CDR3 DNA: TGCAGCGTTGAAGATGGTCAGGTGGGCTACACCTTC; D gene: NA; clone size: NA; J gene: TRBJ1-2; V gene: TRBV29-1
CDR3 protein: CASRTGGRYEQYF; CDR3 DNA: TGTGCCAGCAGGACAGGGGGAAGATACGAGCAGTACTTC; D gene: TRBD1; clone size: NA; J gene: TRBJ2-7; V gene: TRBV28
CDR3 protein: CASSSGQGRETQYF; CDR3 DNA: TGTGCCAGTAGTTCCGGGCAGGGACGAGAGACCCAGTACTTC; D gene: NA; clone size: NA; J gene: TRBJ2-5; V gene: TRBV19
CDR3 protein: CASSPRQGDWSGSEQYF; CDR3 DNA: TGTGCCAGCAGCCCGCGGCAGGGGGATTGGTCAGGGAGCGAGCAGTACTTC; D gene: TRBD1; clone size: NA; J gene: TRBJ2-7; V gene: TRBV4-2
CDR3 protein: CASSQGVTSGANVLTF; CDR3 DNA: TGTGCCAGCAGCCAAGGTGTCACTTCTGGGGCCAACGTCCTGACTTTC; D gene: NA; clone size: NA; J gene: TRBJ2-6; V gene: TRBV4-2
CDR3 protein: CASSRDRGGTTTGELFF; CDR3 DNA: TGTGCCAGCAGCCGGGACAGGGGTGGGACAACCACCGGGGAGCTGTTTTTT; D gene: TRBD1; clone size: NA; J gene: TRBJ2-2; V gene: TRBV5-4
CDR3 protein: CSVGGESQPQHF; CDR3 DNA: TGCAGCGTGGGAGGTGAGTCTCAGCCCCAGCATTTT; D gene: NA; clone size: NA; J gene: TRBJ1-5; V gene: TRBV29-1
CDR3 protein: CASSLAGSSTDTQYF; CDR3 DNA: TGTGCCAGCAGTTTAGCGGGGTCGAGCACAGATACGCAGTATTTT; D gene: NA; clone size: NA; J gene: TRBJ2-3; V gene: TRBV28
CDR3 protein: CASSLGTGENQPQHF; CDR3 DNA: TGTGCCAGCAGCCTTGGGACAGGGGAGAATCAGCCCCAGCATTTT; D gene: TRBD1; clone size: NA; J gene: TRBJ1-5; V gene: TRBV4-2
CDR3 protein: CASRRTSGGRDTQYF; CDR3 DNA: TGTGCCAGCAGGCGGACTAGCGGGGGAAGAGATACGCAGTATTTT; D gene: TRBD2; clone size: NA; J gene: TRBJ2-3; V gene: TRBV11-3
CDR3 protein: CASSSTAYEQYF; CDR3 DNA: TGTGCCAGTAGTTCGACAGCCTACGAGCAGTACTTC; D gene: NA; clone size: NA; J gene: TRBJ2-7; V gene: TRBV19
CDR3 protein: CASSGLAGAPLFHTDTQYF; CDR3 DNA: TGCGCCAGCAGCGGGCTAGCGGGGGCGCCCCTTTTTCACACAGATACGCAGTATTTT; D gene: TRBD2; clone size: once; J gene: TRBJ2-3; V gene: TRBV23-1
CDR3 protein: CASSTGQRNTEAFF; CDR3 DNA: TGTGCCAGTAGTACGGGACAGAGGAACACTGAAGCTTTCTTT; D gene: TRBD1; clone size: NA; J gene: TRBJ1-1; V gene: TRBV19
CDR3 protein: CASSPEAGVYNEQFF; CDR3 DNA: TGTGCCAGCTCACCAGAGGCGGGGGTGTACAATGAGCAGTTCTTC; D gene: TRBD2; clone size: NA; J gene: TRBJ2-1; V gene: TRBV18
CDR3 protein: CATSRDPWGAMNTEAFF; CDR3 DNA: TGTGCCACCAGCAGAGATCCCTGGGGAGCGATGAACACTGAAGCTTTCTTT; D gene: NA; clone size: NA; J gene: TRBJ1-1; V gene: TRBV15
CDR3 protein: CASSPRQGVGTEAFF; CDR3 DNA: TGCGCCAGCAGCCCCAGACAGGGGGTCGGCACTGAAGCTTTCTTT; D gene: TRBD1; clone size: NA; J gene: TRBJ1-1; V gene: TRBV5-1
CDR3 protein: CASSFQGAPYEQYF; CDR3 DNA: TGTGCCAGCAGTTTCCAGGGGGCCCCCTACGAGCAGTACTTC; D gene: TRBD1; clone size: NA; J gene: TRBJ2-7; V gene: TRBV28
CDR3 protein: CASSQGLHFGLAGTIQQETQYF; CDR3 DNA: TGTGCCAGCAGCCAAGGCTTACATTTCGGACTAGCGGGGACAATCCAACAAGAGACCCAGTACTTC; D gene: TRBD2; clone size: NA; J gene: TRBJ2-5; V gene: TRBV4-2
CDR3 protein: CAWNFNTGELFF; CDR3 DNA: TGTGCCTGGAACTTCAACACCGGGGAGCTGTTTTTT; D gene: NA; clone size: once; J gene: TRBJ2-2; V gene: TRBV30
CDR3 protein: CASSLTPPPGNTIYF; CDR3 DNA: TGTGCCAGCAGCCTTACCCCCCCACCTGGAAACACCATATATTTT; D gene: NA; clone size: NA; J gene: TRBJ1-3; V gene: TRBV6-5
CDR3 protein: CASSSGNQPQHF; CDR3 DNA: TGTGCCAGCAGTAGTGGCAATCAGCCCCAGCATTTT; D gene: NA; clone size: NA; J gene: TRBJ1-5; V gene: TRBV28
CDR3 protein: CASSPQGSSYNSPLHF; CDR3 DNA: TGTGCCAGTAGTCCACAGGGGAGCTCCTATAATTCACCCCTCCACTTT; D gene: TRBD1; clone size: once; J gene: TRBJ1-6; V gene: TRBV19
CDR3 protein: CASSSRDRVGEKLFF; CDR3 DNA: TGTGCCAGCAGTTCCCGGGACAGGGTTGGTGAAAAACTGTTTTTT; D gene: TRBD1; clone size: NA; J gene: TRBJ1-4; V gene: TRBV28
CDR3 protein: CASSARVGPYEQYF; CDR3 DNA: TGTGCCAGCAGCGCCAGGGTGGGCCCCTACGAGCAGTACTTC; D gene: NA; clone size: NA; J gene: TRBJ2-7; V gene: TRBV9
CDR3 protein: CASSPPPGGRGTDTQYF; CDR3 DNA: TGTGCCAGCTCACCACCCCCCGGCGGGAGGGGCACAGATACGCAGTATTTT; D gene: TRBD2; clone size: NA; J gene: TRBJ2-3; V gene: TRBV18
CDR3 protein: CASSQVSGGSGETQYF; CDR3 DNA: TGTGCCAGCAGCCAAGTGAGCGGGGGTTCGGGGGAGACCCAGTACTTC; D gene: TRBD2; clone size: NA; J gene: TRBJ2-5; V gene: TRBV4-2